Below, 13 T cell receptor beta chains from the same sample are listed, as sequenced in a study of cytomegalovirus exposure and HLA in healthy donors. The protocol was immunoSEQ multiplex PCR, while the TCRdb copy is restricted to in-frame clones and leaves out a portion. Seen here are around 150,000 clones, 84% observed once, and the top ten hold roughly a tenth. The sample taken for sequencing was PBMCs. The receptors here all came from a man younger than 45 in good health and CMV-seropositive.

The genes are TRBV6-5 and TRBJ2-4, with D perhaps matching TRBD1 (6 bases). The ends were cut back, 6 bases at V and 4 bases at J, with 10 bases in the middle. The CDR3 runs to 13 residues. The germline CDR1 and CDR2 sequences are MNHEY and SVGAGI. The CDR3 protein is CASSYGQKNIQYF. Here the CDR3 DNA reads TGTGCCAGCAGCTACGGACAGAAAAACATTCAGTACTTC.

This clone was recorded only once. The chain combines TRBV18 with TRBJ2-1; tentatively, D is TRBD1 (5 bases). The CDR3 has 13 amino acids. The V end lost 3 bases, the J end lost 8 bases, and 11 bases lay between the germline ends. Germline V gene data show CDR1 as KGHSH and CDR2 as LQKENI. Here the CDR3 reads CASSPQGRDEQFF. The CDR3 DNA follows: TGTGCCAGCTCACCCCAGGGCCGCGATGAGCAGTTCTTC.

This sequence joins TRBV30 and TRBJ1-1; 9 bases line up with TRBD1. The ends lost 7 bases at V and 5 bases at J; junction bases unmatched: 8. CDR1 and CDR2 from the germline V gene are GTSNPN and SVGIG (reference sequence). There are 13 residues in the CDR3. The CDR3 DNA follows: TGTGCCTCCGGACAGGGGCGGGTGACTGAAGCTTTCTTT. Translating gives CASGQGRVTEAFF. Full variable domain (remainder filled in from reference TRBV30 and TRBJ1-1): SQTIHQWPATLVQPVGSPLSLECTVEGTSNPNLYWYRQAAGRGLQLLFYSVGIGQISSEVPQNLSASRPQDRQFILSSKKLLLSDSGFYLCASGQGRVTEAFFGQGTRLTVV.

The CDR3 nucleotides are TGTGCCAGCAGTTTATTCAGGCAGCGGGAACAGCCCCAGCATTTT. This encodes CASSLFRQREQPQHF. V gene TRBV28 combines with J gene TRBJ1-5; D remains unclear. Germline V gene sequence: CDR1 MDHEN, CDR2 SYDVKM. The CDR3 consists of 15 residues. Trimming shortened V by 1 base and J by 7 bases, and 14 bases separated the two germline ends.

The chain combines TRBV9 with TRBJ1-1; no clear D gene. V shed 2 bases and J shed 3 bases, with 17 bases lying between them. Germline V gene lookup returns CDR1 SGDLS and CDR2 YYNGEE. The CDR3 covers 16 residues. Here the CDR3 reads CASSVSGGIRDTEAFF. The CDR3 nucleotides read TGTGCCAGCAGCGTGAGCGGTGGTATAAGGGACACTGAAGCTTTCTTT. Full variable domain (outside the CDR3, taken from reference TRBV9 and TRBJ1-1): DSGVTQTPKHLITATGQRVTLRCSPRSGDLSVYWYQQSLDQGLQFLIQYYNGEERAKGNILERFSAQQFPDLHSELNLSSLELGDSALYFCASSVSGGIRDTEAFFGQGTRLTVV.

CDR3: CASGSAGTSVQETQYF. The CDR3 coding sequence is TGTGCCAGCGGCTCTGCAGGGACTAGCGTTCAAGAGACCCAGTACTTC. This chain joins TRBV28 and TRBJ2-5; TRBD2 aligns across 10 bases. This CDR3 is built from 16 residues. The J segment lost 2 bases and the V segment lost 8 bases, leaving 11 bases of the junction unmatched. Germline V gene sequence: CDR1 MDHEN, CDR2 SYDVKM. The full variable domain, its missing parts supplied by reference TRBV28 and TRBJ2-5, is DVKVTQSSRYLVKRTGEKVFLECVQDMDHENMFWYRQDPGLGLRLIYFSYDVKMKEKGDIPEGYSVSREKKERFSLILESASTNQTSMYLCASGSAGTSVQETQYFGPGTRLLVL.

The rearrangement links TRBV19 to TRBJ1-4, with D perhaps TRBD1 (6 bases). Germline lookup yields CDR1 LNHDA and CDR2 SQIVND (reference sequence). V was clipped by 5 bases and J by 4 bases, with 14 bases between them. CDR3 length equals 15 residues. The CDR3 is CASSGRDTLNEKLFF. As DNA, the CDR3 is TGTGCCAGTAGTGGACGGGACACCCTTAATGAAAAACTGTTTTTT.

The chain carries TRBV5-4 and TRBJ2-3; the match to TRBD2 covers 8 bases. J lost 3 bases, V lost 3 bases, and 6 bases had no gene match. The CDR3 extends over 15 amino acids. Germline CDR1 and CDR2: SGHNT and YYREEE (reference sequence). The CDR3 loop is CASSSMVAGTDTQYF. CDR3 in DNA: TGTGCCAGCAGCTCTATGGTAGCGGGGACAGATACGCAGTATTTT. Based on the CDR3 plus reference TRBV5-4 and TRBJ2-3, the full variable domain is ETGVTQSPTHLIKTRGQQVTLRCSSQSGHNTVSWYQQALGQGPQFIFQYYREEENGRGNFPPRFSGLQFPNYSSELNVNALELDDSALYLCASSSMVAGTDTQYFGPGTRLTVL.

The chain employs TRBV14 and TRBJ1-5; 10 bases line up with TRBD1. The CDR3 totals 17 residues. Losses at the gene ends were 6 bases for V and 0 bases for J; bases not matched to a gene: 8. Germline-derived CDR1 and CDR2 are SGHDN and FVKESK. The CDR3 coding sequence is TGTGCCAGCAGTCTCCGGGACAGGGGTTGTAGCAATCAGCCCCAGCATTTT. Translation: CASSLRDRGCSNQPQHF.

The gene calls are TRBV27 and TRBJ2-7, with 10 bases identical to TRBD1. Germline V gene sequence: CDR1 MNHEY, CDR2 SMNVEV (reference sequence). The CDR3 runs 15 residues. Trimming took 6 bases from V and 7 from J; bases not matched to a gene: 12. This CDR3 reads CASRLRGDRGWEQYF. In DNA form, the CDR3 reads TGTGCCAGCAGGCTACGAGGGGACAGGGGCTGGGAGCAGTACTTC.

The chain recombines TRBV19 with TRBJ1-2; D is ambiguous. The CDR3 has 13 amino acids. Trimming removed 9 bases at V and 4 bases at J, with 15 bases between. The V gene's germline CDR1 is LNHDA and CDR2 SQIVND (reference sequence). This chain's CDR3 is CASGGDIFYGYTF. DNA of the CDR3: TGTGCCAGCGGCGGGGATATCTTCTATGGCTACACCTTC.

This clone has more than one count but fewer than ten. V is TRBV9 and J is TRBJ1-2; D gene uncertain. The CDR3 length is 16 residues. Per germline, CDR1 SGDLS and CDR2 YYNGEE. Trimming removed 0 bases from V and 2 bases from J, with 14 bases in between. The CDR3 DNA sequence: TGTGCCAGCAGCGTAGATCCGCGACGGGAGAACTATGGCTACACCTTC. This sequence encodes CASSVDPRRENYGYTF.

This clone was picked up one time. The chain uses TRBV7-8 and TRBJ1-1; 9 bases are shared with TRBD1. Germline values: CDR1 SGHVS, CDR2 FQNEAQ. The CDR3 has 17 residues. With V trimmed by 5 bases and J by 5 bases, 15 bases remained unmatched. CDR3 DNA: TGTGCCAGCAGCGGGACCGGGACAGGGTTAAGGGGGACTGAAGCTTTCTTT. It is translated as CASSGTGTGLRGTEAFF.